This T cell receptor beta chain was recorded in a study of T cell responses to AZD1222 COVID-19 vaccine. The wider study: Analysis merged second doses at about 4 or about 12 weeks.

Germline CDR1 LNHDA, CDR2 SQIVND (reference sequence). The germline V and J ends were trimmed by 1 base and 0 bases, with 3 bases remaining between them. CDR3 length: 13 amino acids. Study-wide findings and caveats: Regions 160-218 and 743-854 held dominance among vaccine-associated CD4 TCRs, which spanned spike. In a largely white British group with more females than males, clonal diversity was possibly underestimated.

Only in-frame clones appear in the TCRdb table, and some are missing; sequencing was by immunoSEQ multiplex PCR. This table has about 140,000 clones, roughly 90% appearing once. Concerning this clone itself: Its antigen is unidentified.

The chain employs TRBV19 and TRBJ1-2; D is undetermined. The sequenced sample was peripheral blood, obtained on day 0 of AZD1222 vaccination. This receptor was taken from an adult in good health. The CDR3 region has the DNA TGTGCCAGTAGTATAGTGGCTAACTATGGCTACACCTTC. This encodes CASSIVANYGYTF.